The 14 T cell receptor beta chains in this list originate from one sample, sequenced in a study of immune heterogeneity within non-small cell lung tumors. Genomic DNA extracted from bulk tumor tissue served as template. A total of 600 ng was used per sample. During surgery, several far-apart biopsies were obtained from every primary tumor. The patients were newly diagnosed with non-small cell lung cancer, had not been treated, and had curative surgery. Multiplex PCR amplified the TCR beta CDR3 region. Its first round ran for roughly 10 cycles with 32 V and 13 J primers. From the multiplex PCR reads, TCRdb called clonotypes with MiXCR, one entry per CDR3 protein. The sample carries over 10,000 distinct CDR3 sequences, 22% recorded once. The sequenced sample consisted of lung tumor tissue. The receptors were gathered from a man aged 55 to 70 with non-small cell lung cancer.

Within the sample, this clonotype is medium-sized. The rearrangement joins TRBV19 to TRBJ2-7; D gene uncertain. CDR3 length equals 13 residues. Trimming cost V 4 bases and J 8 bases, with 15 bases left between them. CDR1 and CDR2 (germline): LNHDA, SQIVND (reference sequence). The CDR3 is CASSSTAAPQQYF. The CDR3 DNA follows: TGTGCCAGTAGTAGCACGGCGGCACCGCAGCAGTACTTC.

This clonotype is termed medium-sized (0.01 to 0.1%). The J gene is TRBJ2-7, the V gene TRBV27; the D gene is possibly TRBD2 (5 bases). This CDR3 is built from 13 residues. V lost 5 bases to trimming and J lost 2 bases, with 10 bases between them. Germline-derived CDR1 and CDR2 are MNHEY and SMNVEV (reference sequence). DNA of the CDR3: TGTGCCAGCAGTCGGGCGGGCCCCTACGAGCAGTACTTC. It is translated as CASSRAGPYEQYF.

Turning to this clonotype: With a much larger clone just one base away, this may be a read error. The chain joins TRBV28 to TRBJ2-4; 7 bases are shared with TRBD2. The CDR3 sequence is 14 residues long. Germline CDR1 is MDHEN and CDR2 is SYDVKM. The CDR3 loop reads CASRYREAGNTQYF. For the CDR3, the DNA is TGTGCCAGCAGGTACCGGGAGGCGGGAAACACTCAGTACTTC.

With regard to this clonotype: Just one base apart from a much larger clone, this may be a read error. The chain employs TRBV6-1 and TRBJ1-2; no clear D. This CDR3 comprises 13 residues. Germline V gene sequence: CDR1 MNHNS, CDR2 SASEGT. V was trimmed by 6 bases and J by 3 bases, leaving 11 bases between them. The CDR3 sequence: CASRKRVDYGYTF. The CDR3 DNA follows: TGTGCCAGCAGGAAGCGGGTTGACTATGGCTACACCTTC.

Only a few counts were recorded for this clonotype. The genes are TRBV6-4 and TRBJ2-1, with 9 positions matching TRBD1. V gave up 3 bases and J gave up 5 bases; unmatched junction bases: 8. Germline values: CDR1 MRHNA, CDR2 SNTAGT. CDR3 length equals 16 residues. The CDR3 bases are TGTGCCAGCAGTGATCAACAGGGGGCGGGGAACAATGAGCAGTTCTTC. This gives the protein CASSDQQGAGNNEQFF.

This chain links TRBV28 with TRBJ2-7; D is perhaps TRBD2 (5 bases). The germline gives CDR1 MDHEN, CDR2 SYDVKM. CDR3 size: 13 residues. V shed 3 bases and J shed 6 bases, with 12 bases lying between them. CDR3 amino acids: CASSFTLRGEQYF. The CDR3 nucleotides read TGTGCCAGCAGTTTCACCCTCCGGGGCGAGCAGTACTTC.

Relative to its sample, this clonotype is medium-sized. This sequence joins TRBV11-2 and TRBJ1-2; D is possibly TRBD1 (5 bases). Trimming shortened V by 1 base and J by 8 bases, and 11 bases separated the two germline ends. Germline CDR1 reads SGHAT; CDR2 reads FQNNGV. The CDR3 extends over 13 amino acids. CDR3 sequence reads: CASSLAGKGGYTF. The DNA for the CDR3 is TGTGCCAGCAGCTTAGCAGGGAAAGGCGGCTACACCTTC.

The V call is TRBV9, the J call TRBJ1-3; no clear D. V lost 0 bases, J lost 0 bases, and 13 bases lay in between. The CDR3 is 17 residues long. From germline, CDR1 is SGDLS and CDR2 YYNGEE. CDR3 coding DNA: TGTGCCAGCAGCGTAGTGGGAACTTCGTACTCTGGAAACACCATATATTTT. It is translated as CASSVVGTSYSGNTIYF.

The chain uses TRBV9 and TRBJ2-3, with D possibly TRBD1 on 6 matching bases. Germline V gene lookup returns CDR1 SGDLS and CDR2 YYNGEE. The V gene lost 0 bases and the J gene lost 0 bases, with 11 bases spanning the gap. This CDR3 has 16 residues. CDR3 DNA sequence: TGTGCCAGCAGCGTAGTGGGGGCCTATAGCACAGATACGCAGTATTTT. Residues: CASSVVGAYSTDTQYF.

The V and J genes are TRBV3-1 and TRBJ2-3; D call uncertain. The germline gives CDR1 LGHDT, CDR2 YNNKEL (reference sequence). CDR3 length: 14 amino acids. V shed 0 bases and J shed 0 bases, with 4 bases lying between them. The CDR3 coding sequence is TGTGCCAGCAGCCAAGACTGGAGCACAGATACGCAGTATTTT. The encoded protein is CASSQDWSTDTQYF.

This clonotype was picked up one time. V usage is TRBV4-1 and J usage is TRBJ1-1, with D possibly TRBD1 on 6 matching bases. The CDR3 sequence is 16 residues long. V shed 1 base and J shed 5 bases, with 17 bases lying between them. Germline loops: CDR1 MGHRA, CDR2 YSYEKL. DNA of the CDR3: TGCGCCAGCAGCCAAGCCGATGGGGGGGCGCGGACTGAAGCTTTCTTT. Translating gives CASSQADGGARTEAFF.

This clonotype was counted a few times. The rearrangement uses TRBV7-9 and TRBJ2-3, with 9 bases matching TRBD2. Germline-derived CDR1 and CDR2 are SEHNR and FQNEAQ (reference sequence). The CDR3 consists of 15 residues. The V segment lost 3 bases and the J segment 4 bases; nucleotides outside the gene matches: 5. This CDR3 is CASSLVAGEADTQYF. As DNA, the CDR3 is TGTGCCAGCAGCTTGGTAGCGGGAGAAGCAGATACGCAGTATTTT.

This clonotype was counted many times. The V call is TRBV6-4, the J call TRBJ1-4; the D gene is possibly TRBD1 (5 bases). V was trimmed by 6 bases and J by 5 bases, leaving 16 bases between them. This CDR3 is 15 amino acids long. The germline V gene encodes CDR1 MRHNA and CDR2 SNTAGT. The chain's CDR3 is CASRGETVPNEKLFF. CDR3 DNA sequence: TGTGCCAGCAGGGGGGAGACAGTACCGAATGAAAAACTGTTTTTT.

The rearrangement uses TRBV9 and TRBJ2-1; D is possibly TRBD1 or TRBD2 (6 bases each). Trimming cost V 3 bases and J 3 bases, with 22 bases left between them. The CDR3 contains 18 residues. Germline CDR1 and CDR2: SGDLS and YYNGEE. CDR3 protein: CASSALTREAGDYNEQFF. The DNA of the CDR3 is TGTGCCAGCAGCGCTCTCACGCGGGAAGCAGGGGACTACAATGAGCAGTTCTTC. The entire variable domain, with the rest obtained from reference TRBV9 and TRBJ2-1, is as follows: DSGVTQTPKHLITATGQRVTLRCSPRSGDLSVYWYQQSLDQGLQFLIQYYNGEERAKGNILERFSAQQFPDLHSELNLSSLELGDSALYFCASSALTREAGDYNEQFFGPGTRLTVL.